The T cell receptor beta chain under discussion was sequenced for a study of Graves' ophthalmopathy and Graves' hyperthyroidism. The CDR3 extends over 14 amino acids. V trimming: 5 bases; J trimming: 9 bases; junction bases outside the gene matches: 4. The germline CDR1 and CDR2 sequences are SNHLY and FYNNEI. As concerns this clonotype: Its target is not known.

The study enrolled ophthalmopathy donors with moderate-to-severe activity, CAS ≥3, NOSPECS ≥4 and duration under 3 months. Fresh peripheral blood (more than 9.5 ml) yielded the PBMCs. TCR beta CDR3 amplification used RNA transcripts. RT-PCR was first run with HTBI primers, then multiplex PCR in a second round. TCRdb re-called the multiplex PCR reads with MiXCR, one entry per CDR3 protein. The sample lists roughly 51,000 distinct CDR3 sequences, less than 65% occurring once. General study findings and limits: Ophthalmopathy progression predictions by the model showed around 72% specificity and 70.59% sensitivity. Blood also held most thyroid clonotypes expanded above 0.001 frequency.

Input material: peripheral blood. The chain couples TRBV2 to TRBJ1-6; TRBD1 aligns across 10 bases. The origin of this receptor is an adult man with Graves' ophthalmopathy. The CDR3 is CASSRTGGSSPLHF. The DNA of the CDR3 is TGTGCCAGCAGTCGGACAGGGGGAAGTTCACCCCTCCACTTT.